These 28 T cell receptor beta chains originate from one sample sequenced in a study of blood T cell repertoires in COVID-19. Only in-frame clones appear in the TCRdb table, and some are missing; sequencing was by immunoSEQ multiplex PCR. The sample holds roughly 99,000 clones, approximately 80% seen once. Sample: peripheral blood. The receptors come from a man in his 70s with acute or convalescent COVID-19.

This chain's CDR3 is CASSGGGRTVYNEQFF. The CDR3 DNA is TGTGCCAGCAGTGGGGGGGGGCGAACGGTTTACAATGAGCAGTTCTTC. The V gene is TRBV6-1, the J gene TRBJ2-1; weak D call: TRBD2 (7 bases). Germline-derived CDR1 and CDR2 are MNHNS and SASEGT. Trimming shortened V by 4 bases and J by 4 bases, and 17 bases separated the two germline ends. The CDR3 runs 16 residues.

The chain carries TRBV6-5 and TRBJ1-1; possible D gene TRBD1, 5 bases. Germline lookup yields CDR1 MNHEY and CDR2 SVGAGI. The CDR3 contains 13 residues. V lost 7 bases and J lost 0, with 9 bases in between. The CDR3 loop reads CASTPTVNTEAFF. The CDR3 nucleotides read TGTGCCAGCACCCCGACAGTGAACACTGAAGCTTTCTTT.

Here the CDR3 DNA reads TGTGCCACCCAACAGGGGGCGAGTTTCTTT. Its translation: CATQQGASFF. J is TRBJ1-1 and V is TRBV19; 9 bases match TRBD1. Germline V gives CDR1 LNHDA, CDR2 SQIVND (reference sequence). The CDR3 is made up of 10 amino acids. Losses at the gene ends were 10 bases for V and 13 bases for J; bases not matched to a gene: 7.

This rearrangement joins TRBV19 to TRBJ2-1, with no clear D. The V and J ends lost 3 bases and 4 bases respectively, with 10 bases between them. The CDR3 totals 14 residues. The germline gives CDR1 LNHDA, CDR2 SQIVND (reference sequence). The CDR3 sequence: CASSISVSYNEQFF. Here the CDR3 DNA reads TGTGCCAGTAGTATCTCGGTCTCATACAATGAGCAGTTCTTC. Filled out from reference TRBV19 and TRBJ2-1, the complete variable domain reads DGGITQSPKYLFRKEGQNVTLSCEQNLNHDAMYWYRQDPGQGLRLIYYSQIVNDFQKGDIAEGYSVSREKKESFPLTVTSAQKNPTAFYLCASSISVSYNEQFFGPGTRLTVL.

The V and J genes are TRBV7-9 and TRBJ1-2; D call uncertain. CDR1 and CDR2 from the germline V gene are SEHNR and FQNEAQ (reference sequence). Trimming cost V 1 base and J 3 bases, with 6 bases left between them. This CDR3 is 13 amino acids long. In DNA, the CDR3 is TGTGCCAGCAGCTTAGATCTTGACTATGGCTACACCTTC. It yields the protein CASSLDLDYGYTF.

The rearrangement uses TRBV9 and TRBJ2-6; D possibly corresponds to TRBD1 (5 bases). Looked up from germline, CDR1 is SGDLS and CDR2 is YYNGEE. The CDR3 spans 13 residues. V was pared by 0 bases and J by 16 bases, with 14 bases between. The CDR3 here is CASSVVRAGKLTF. CDR3 DNA: TGTGCCAGCAGCGTAGTAAGGGCAGGGAAACTGACTTTC.

The chain employs TRBV5-1 and TRBJ1-4; TRBD1 is a possible D gene (5 bases). Germline-derived CDR1 and CDR2 are SGHRS and YFSETQ. The germline V and J ends were trimmed by 0 bases and 6 bases, with 15 bases remaining between them. This CDR3 spans 16 amino acids. For the CDR3, the DNA is TGCGCCAGCAGCTTGGCCGCGGGGAGGGGCTATGAAAAACTGTTTTTT. Translation gives CASSLAAGRGYEKLFF.

The gene calls are TRBV5-1 and TRBJ2-7; 7 bases map to TRBD1. The germline V gene has CDR1 SGHRS and CDR2 YFSETQ. The junction had 8 bases not matched to a gene; V was cut back by 4 bases and J by 7 bases. The CDR3 length is 13 residues. CDR3 loop: CASSSRQGREQYF. DNA for the CDR3: TGCGCCAGCAGCAGTAGACAGGGACGGGAGCAGTACTTC.

CDR3 amino acids: CASSLVAGTGTDTQYF. The CDR3 region has the DNA TGTGCCAGCAGCCTTGTAGCGGGAACGGGCACAGATACGCAGTATTTT. The rearrangement uses TRBV3-1 (or the pseudogene TRBV3-2) and TRBJ2-3; 8 bases match TRBD2. J lost 1 base, V lost 4 bases, and 7 bases had no gene match. In germline, CDR1 is LGHDT, CDR2 YNNKEL (reference sequence). The CDR3 contains 16 residues.

This sequence joins TRBV19 and TRBJ1-1, with D perhaps matching TRBD1 (5 bases). Deletions cut 1 base from V and 4 bases from J, with 13 bases between. CDR3 length: 15 residues. Germline lookup yields CDR1 LNHDA and CDR2 SQIVND (reference sequence). The CDR3, as DNA: TGTGCCAGTAGTATAGGAGGAGGGGAGAGCACTGAAGCTTTCTTT. This codes for CASSIGGGESTEAFF.

V and J are TRBV6-2 or TRBV6-3 and TRBJ2-5; the D is unclear. The CDR3 is made up of 12 amino acids. Trimming cost V 2 bases and J 3 bases, with 4 bases left between them. The germline gives CDR1 MNHEY, CDR2 SVGEGT. CDR3 sequence (DNA): TGTGCCAGCAGTTACATAAAAGAGACCCAGTACTTC. This translates into CASSYIKETQYF.

This clone has just one count. This chain links TRBV27 with TRBJ2-7, with TRBD1 matching 9 bases. Trimming took 6 bases from V and 6 from J; bases not matched to a gene: 6. CDR1 is MNHEY and CDR2 is SMNVEV in the germline V gene (reference sequence). The CDR3 has 13 amino acids. The CDR3 DNA sequence: TGTGCCAGCAGACTACAGGGGGCGGGCGAGCAGTACTTC. It is translated as CASRLQGAGEQYF.

The chain carries TRBV2 and TRBJ2-2, with D unresolved. Deletions cut 4 bases from V and 4 bases from J, with 10 bases between. CDR1 is SNHLY, CDR2 FYNNEI, per germline. This CDR3 spans 14 amino acids. CDR3 DNA sequence: TGTGCCAGCAGTGGTGACACGTTCACCGGGGAGCTGTTTTTT. Its translation is CASSGDTFTGELFF. The whole variable domain, remainder taken from reference TRBV2 and TRBJ2-2, is EPEVTQTPSHQVTQMGQEVILRCVPISNHLYFYWYRQILGQKVEFLVSFYNNEISEKSEIFDDQFSVERPDGSNFTLKIRSTKLEDSAMYFCASSGDTFTGELFFGEGSRLTVL.

The gene calls are TRBV3-1 (or the pseudogene TRBV3-2) and TRBJ1-2, with 10 bases fitting TRBD1. CDR1 and CDR2 from the germline V gene are LGHDT and YNNKEL (reference sequence). Unmatched junction bases numbered 7, after V lost 4 bases and J lost 5 bases. The CDR3 spans 15 residues. CDR3 nucleotide sequence: TGTGCCAGCAGCCCGATGGACAGGGGGATTTATGGCTACACCTTC. It yields the protein CASSPMDRGIYGYTF.

In its sample, this clone was seen a few times. The V call is TRBV6-6, the J call TRBJ2-7; possible D gene TRBD2, 5 bases. The CDR3 has 11 amino acids. The V end lost 8 bases, the J end lost 4 bases, and 9 bases lay between the germline ends. Germline-derived CDR1 and CDR2 are MNHNY and SVGAGI (reference sequence). Here the CDR3 DNA reads TGTGCCAGCGAAAGGGAGTACGAGCAGTACTTC. Translation gives CASEREYEQYF.

This chain links TRBV5-1 with TRBJ2-3, with 8 nucleotides matching TRBD2. Germline CDR1 is SGHRS and CDR2 is YFSETQ. J gave up 0 bases and V 2 bases, and 5 bases lay outside the gene matches. The CDR3 is made up of 16 amino acids. CDR3 loop: CASSFGGAGSTDTQYF. As DNA, the CDR3 is TGCGCCAGCAGCTTCGGGGGGGCCGGTAGCACAGATACGCAGTATTTT.

The CDR3 loop reads CASREPGVLYEQYF. As DNA, the CDR3 is TGTGCCAGCAGGGAGCCAGGGGTTCTCTACGAGCAGTACTTC. The chain combines TRBV21-1 with TRBJ2-7; TRBD1, as called in the table, went unchecked against the DNA. TRBV21-1 is classified as a pseudogene. The CDR3 sequence is 14 residues long.

This clone was seen only once. The chain links TRBV19 to TRBJ2-2, with 10 bases lining up with TRBD1. The CDR3 is 14 amino acids. Losses at the gene ends were 5 bases for V and 6 bases for J; bases not matched to a gene: 3. CDR1 is LNHDA and CDR2 is SQIVND in the germline V gene (reference sequence). The CDR3 here is CASSADRGSGELFF. In DNA form, the CDR3 reads TGTGCCAGTAGTGCGGACAGGGGGTCCGGGGAGCTGTTTTTT.

This clone showed up just a few times. The gene calls are TRBV19 and TRBJ1-1; D is perhaps TRBD1 (5 bases). This CDR3 has 13 amino acids. The V end was cut by 6 bases, the J end by 8 bases, with 16 bases between. Germline lookup yields CDR1 LNHDA and CDR2 SQIVND (reference sequence). CDR3 nucleotides: TGTGCCAGTAGGCCCTCCGGTGGGGCCGAAGCTTTCTTT. It translates to CASRPSGGAEAFF.

V usage is TRBV6-5 and J usage is TRBJ1-3; perhaps TRBD1 as D (5 bases). CDR3 length: 15 amino acids. V lost 6 bases and J 0 bases, leaving 12 bases between the germline ends. The germline V gene encodes CDR1 MNHEY and CDR2 SVGAGI. CDR3 DNA: TGTGCCAGCAGGACAGATTCTAACTCTGGAAACACCATATATTTT. Amino acid sequence: CASRTDSNSGNTIYF.

V is TRBV19 and J is TRBJ1-2, with 11 bases fitting TRBD1. Germline V gene data show CDR1 as LNHDA and CDR2 as SQIVND (reference sequence). V was clipped by 1 base and J by 7 bases; unmatched bases: 8. The CDR3 has 16 amino acids. In DNA, the CDR3 is TGTGCCAGTAGTATAGGTGGACAGGGGGCTGTCAGTGGCTACACCTTC. This sequence encodes CASSIGGQGAVSGYTF.

The chain joins TRBV15 to TRBJ2-7; 11 nucleotides line up with TRBD1. The CDR3 sequence is 19 residues long. Per germline, CDR1 LNHNV and CDR2 YYDKDF (reference sequence). The V and J ends lost 4 bases and 1 base, in that order; junction bases with no gene match: 15. In DNA form, the CDR3 reads TGTGCCACCAGCATTGAAGGGGGACAGGGGGTAACTATATCCTACGAGCAGTACTTC. Protein sequence: CATSIEGGQGVTISYEQYF.

The J gene is TRBJ1-1, the V gene TRBV5-4; a possible D gene is TRBD1 (5 bases). The V gene lost 4 bases and the J gene lost 1 base, with 20 bases spanning the gap. Germline-derived CDR1 and CDR2 are SGHNT and YYREEE (reference sequence). The CDR3 length is 17 residues. The CDR3 loop reads CASSTPGGRQPNTEAFF. DNA for the CDR3: TGTGCCAGCAGCACACCAGGCGGCAGACAGCCGAACACTGAAGCTTTCTTT.

This clone has a handful of counts. J is TRBJ1-1 and V is TRBV7-9; 7 bases agree with TRBD1. The CDR3 loop spans 14 amino acids. Germline CDR1 SEHNR, CDR2 FQNEAQ (reference sequence). The junction had 11 bases not matched to a gene; V was cut back by 5 bases and J by 8 bases. The CDR3 DNA is TGTGCCAGCAGCGCACAGGGGTTGATTACCGAAGCTTTCTTT. The encoded protein is CASSAQGLITEAFF.

The chain joins TRBV19 to TRBJ1-2; 12 bases are a match to TRBD1. The germline gives CDR1 LNHDA, CDR2 SQIVND (reference sequence). The CDR3 runs to 15 residues. V lost 7 bases and J lost 8; bases outside the gene matches: 11. CDR3 loop: CASTPPGQGAQGYTF. DNA for the CDR3: TGTGCCAGTACCCCTCCGGGACAGGGGGCGCAAGGCTACACCTTC.

The rearrangement joins TRBV19 to TRBJ1-2; 8 positions agree with TRBD1. Germline loops: CDR1 LNHDA, CDR2 SQIVND (reference sequence). CDR3 length: 13 amino acids. Trimming removed 8 bases from V and 1 base from J; junction bases left unmatched: 3. The CDR3 is CASSDRGNYGYTF. DNA of the CDR3: TGTGCCAGTTCCGACAGGGGTAACTATGGCTACACCTTC. Supplemented by reference TRBV19 and TRBJ1-2, the full variable domain reads DGGITQSPKYLFRKEGQNVTLSCEQNLNHDAMYWYRQDPGQGLRLIYYSQIVNDFQKGDIAEGYSVSREKKESFPLTVTSAQKNPTAFYLCASSDRGNYGYTFGSGTRLTVV.

The genes are TRBV27 and TRBJ1-4, with D uncertain. The V gene lost 3 bases and the J gene lost 8 bases, with 10 bases spanning the gap. This CDR3 is built from 13 residues. Germline CDR1 is MNHEY and CDR2 is SMNVEV (reference sequence). The CDR3 DNA follows: TGTGCCAGCAGTTTCCAGACGCGGGAAAAACTGTTTTTT. Protein product: CASSFQTREKLFF.

Regarding this clone: In the same sample, other DNA sequences code for this CDR3. This chain uses TRBV9 with TRBJ2-3, with TRBD2 matching 11 bases. Germline V CDR1 and CDR2: SGDLS, YYNGEE. V dropped 3 bases and J dropped 3; count of bases not matched to a gene: 6. The CDR3 loop spans 16 amino acids. CDR3 protein: CASSALAGGETDTQYF. The CDR3 nucleotides are TGTGCCAGCAGCGCCCTAGCGGGGGGCGAAACAGATACGCAGTATTTT.